The present TCR beta chain was sequenced within a study of blood T cell repertoires in COVID-19. About the research overall: Samples of COVID-19 (acute and convalescent) were obtained from the United States, Italy and Spain. The cDNA or gDNA used as material had been derived from T cells, B-cell-depleted T cells, or PBMCs.

Original processing notes: It was from reference gene primer amplification that nucleated cell counts were estimated. The assay was immunoSEQ multiplex PCR, and TCRdb's table has in-frame clones only and misses some. For V, J and clone size, that table is used; D and trimming come from the DNA. Among some 150,000 clones listed, approximately 81% were seen once. The CDR3 spans 17 residues. Trimming stripped 6 bases from V and 8 bases from J, with 28 bases between. Germline CDR1 reads ENHRY; CDR2 reads SYGVKD. Sequencing used peripheral blood. V is TRBV10-3 and J is TRBJ1-2; D is uncertain. The origin of this receptor is a human donor with acute or convalescent COVID-19. The donor label of this sample is uncertain. CDR3 nucleotides: TGTGCCATCAGAGTCCACAGAGACCTCGGAGGGCCCGGGGGCTACACCTTC. Its protein product is CAIRVHRDLGGPGGYTF.